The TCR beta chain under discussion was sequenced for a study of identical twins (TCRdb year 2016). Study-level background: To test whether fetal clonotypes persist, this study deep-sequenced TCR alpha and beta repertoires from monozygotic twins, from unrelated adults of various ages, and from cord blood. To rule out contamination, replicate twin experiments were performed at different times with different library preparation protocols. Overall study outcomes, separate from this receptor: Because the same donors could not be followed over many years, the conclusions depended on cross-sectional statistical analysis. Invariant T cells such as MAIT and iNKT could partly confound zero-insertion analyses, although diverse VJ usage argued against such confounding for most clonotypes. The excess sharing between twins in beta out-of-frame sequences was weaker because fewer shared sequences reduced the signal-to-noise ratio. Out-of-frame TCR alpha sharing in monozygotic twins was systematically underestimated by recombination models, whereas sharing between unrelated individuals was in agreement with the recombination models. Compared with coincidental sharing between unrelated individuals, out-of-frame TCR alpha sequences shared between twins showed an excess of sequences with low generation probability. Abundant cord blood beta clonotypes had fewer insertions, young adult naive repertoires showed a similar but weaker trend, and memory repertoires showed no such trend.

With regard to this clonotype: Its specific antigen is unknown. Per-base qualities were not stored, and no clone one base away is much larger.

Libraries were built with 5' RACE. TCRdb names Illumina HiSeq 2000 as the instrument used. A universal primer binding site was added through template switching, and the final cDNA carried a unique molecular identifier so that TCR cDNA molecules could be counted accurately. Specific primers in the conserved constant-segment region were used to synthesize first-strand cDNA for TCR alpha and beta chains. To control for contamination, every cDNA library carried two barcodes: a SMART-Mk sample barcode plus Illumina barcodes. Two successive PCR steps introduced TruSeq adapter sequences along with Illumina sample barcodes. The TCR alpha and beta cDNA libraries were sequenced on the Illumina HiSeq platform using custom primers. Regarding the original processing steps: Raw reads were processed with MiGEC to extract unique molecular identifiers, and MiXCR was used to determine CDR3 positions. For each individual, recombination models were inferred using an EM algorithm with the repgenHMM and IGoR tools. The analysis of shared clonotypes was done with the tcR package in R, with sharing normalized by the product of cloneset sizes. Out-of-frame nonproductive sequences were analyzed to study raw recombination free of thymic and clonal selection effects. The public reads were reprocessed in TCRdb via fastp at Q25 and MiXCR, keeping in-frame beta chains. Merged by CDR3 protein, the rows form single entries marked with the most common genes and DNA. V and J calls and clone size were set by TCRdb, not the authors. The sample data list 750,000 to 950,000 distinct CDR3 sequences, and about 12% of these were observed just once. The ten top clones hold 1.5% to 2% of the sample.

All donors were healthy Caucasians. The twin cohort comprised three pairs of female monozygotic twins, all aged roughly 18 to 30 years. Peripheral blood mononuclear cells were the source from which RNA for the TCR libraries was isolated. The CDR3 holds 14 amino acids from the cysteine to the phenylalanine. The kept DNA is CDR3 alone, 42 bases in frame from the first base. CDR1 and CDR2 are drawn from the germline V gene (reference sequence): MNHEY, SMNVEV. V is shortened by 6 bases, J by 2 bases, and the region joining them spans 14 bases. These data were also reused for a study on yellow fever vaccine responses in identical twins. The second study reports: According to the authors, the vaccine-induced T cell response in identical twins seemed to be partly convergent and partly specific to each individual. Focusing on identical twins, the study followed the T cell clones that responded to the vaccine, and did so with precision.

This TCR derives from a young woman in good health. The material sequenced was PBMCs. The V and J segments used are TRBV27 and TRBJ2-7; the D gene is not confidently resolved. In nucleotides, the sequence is TGTGCCAGCAGCCCTCAGTTTTTCGCCTACGAGCAGTACTTC. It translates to CASSPQFFAYEQYF.